This TCR beta chain appears in the sequencing data of a study of T cells in Graves' hyperthyroidism and ophthalmopathy. Exclusion criteria comprised uncontrolled infection, other autoimmune disease, pregnancy or lactation. TCR beta CDR3 regions were amplified from RNA transcripts. HTBI primers were employed in a first-round RT-PCR of the TCR CDR3. TCRdb independently ran MiXCR on the multiplex PCR reads; one entry per CDR3 protein. The table has about 710,000 distinct CDR3 sequences, about 17% seen once; the top ten hold under 9.5%. Study-level points and caveats: Classification by a 13 V-J model distinguished ophthalmopathy from stable hyperthyroidism.

CDR3 length: 14 amino acids. CDR1 is MDHEN, CDR2 SYDVKM, per germline. V was trimmed by 11 bases and J by 1 base, leaving 17 bases between them. As for this clonotype: Its antigen is still unknown. A much larger clonotype is one base distant, so this may be a read error.

The sequenced material came from blood. The TCR was taken from a man aged 18 to 29 with Graves' hyperthyroidism. The chain joins TRBV28 to TRBJ1-1; D remains unclear. The CDR3 nucleotides read TGTGCCGGTTCGGTAGACACTTCGAACACTGAAGCTTTCTTT. As protein: CAGSVDTSNTEAFF.